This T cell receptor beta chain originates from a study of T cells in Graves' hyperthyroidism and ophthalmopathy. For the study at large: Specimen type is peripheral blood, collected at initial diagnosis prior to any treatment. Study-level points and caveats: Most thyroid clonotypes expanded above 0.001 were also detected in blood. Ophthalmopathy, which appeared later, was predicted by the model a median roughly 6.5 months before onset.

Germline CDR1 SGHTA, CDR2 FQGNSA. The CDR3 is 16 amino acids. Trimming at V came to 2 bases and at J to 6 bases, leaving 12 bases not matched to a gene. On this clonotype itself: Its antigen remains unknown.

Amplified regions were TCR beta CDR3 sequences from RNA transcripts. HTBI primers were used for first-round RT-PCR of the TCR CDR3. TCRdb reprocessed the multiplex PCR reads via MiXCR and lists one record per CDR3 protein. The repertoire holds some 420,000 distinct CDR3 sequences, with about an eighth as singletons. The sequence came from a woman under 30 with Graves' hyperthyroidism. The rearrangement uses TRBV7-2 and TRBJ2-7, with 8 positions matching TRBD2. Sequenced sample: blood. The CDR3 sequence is CASSLSVTSGGGEQYF. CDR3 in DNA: TGTGCCAGCAGCTTAAGTGTTACTAGCGGCGGGGGCGAGCAGTACTTC.